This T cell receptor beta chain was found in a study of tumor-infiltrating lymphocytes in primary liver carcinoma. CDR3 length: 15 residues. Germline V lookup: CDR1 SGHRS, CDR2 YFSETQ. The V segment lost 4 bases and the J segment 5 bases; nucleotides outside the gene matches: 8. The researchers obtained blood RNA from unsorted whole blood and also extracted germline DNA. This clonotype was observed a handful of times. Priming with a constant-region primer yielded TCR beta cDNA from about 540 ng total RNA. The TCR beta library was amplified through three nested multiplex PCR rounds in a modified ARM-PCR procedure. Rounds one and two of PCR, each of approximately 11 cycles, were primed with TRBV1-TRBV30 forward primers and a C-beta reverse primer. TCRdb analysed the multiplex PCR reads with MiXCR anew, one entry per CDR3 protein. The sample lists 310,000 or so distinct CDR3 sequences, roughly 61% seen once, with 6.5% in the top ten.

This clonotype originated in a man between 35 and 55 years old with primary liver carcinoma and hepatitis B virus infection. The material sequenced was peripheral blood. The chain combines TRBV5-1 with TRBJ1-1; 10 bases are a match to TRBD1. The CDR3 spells CASSKGTGARTEAFF. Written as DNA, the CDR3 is TGCGCCAGCAGCAAAGGGACAGGGGCGAGGACTGAAGCTTTCTTT. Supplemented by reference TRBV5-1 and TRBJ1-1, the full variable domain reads KAGVTQTPRYLIKTRGQQVTLSCSPISGHRSVSWYQQTPGQGLQFLFEYFSETQRNKGNFPGRFSGRQFSNSRSEMNVSTLELGDSALYLCASSKGTGARTEAFFGQGTRLTVV.